This TCR beta chain was sequenced for a study of T cell responses to AZD1222 COVID-19 vaccine. Study-wide results and caveats: Clonal diversity may have been underestimated in mostly white British donors.

To note about this clone: The antigen remains unidentified.

CDR1 is MNHNY, CDR2 SVGAGI, per germline (reference sequence). The CDR3 covers 13 residues. With 5 bases clipped from V and 8 bases from J, the junction kept 8 bases outside the gene matches. Produced via immunoSEQ multiplex PCR; TCRdb's table is partial and in-frame only. Among more than 120,000 clones listed, approximately 89% were seen once. The TCR was taken from an adult who received the AZD1222 COVID-19 vaccine. The gene calls are TRBV6-6 and TRBJ1-2; 7 nucleotides agree with TRBD1. The sample in question was peripheral blood, obtained 28 days after the second AZD1222 dose. DNA of the CDR3: TGTGCCAGCAGTCGAACCACAGGGGAAGGCTACACCTTC. This codes for CASSRTTGEGYTF.